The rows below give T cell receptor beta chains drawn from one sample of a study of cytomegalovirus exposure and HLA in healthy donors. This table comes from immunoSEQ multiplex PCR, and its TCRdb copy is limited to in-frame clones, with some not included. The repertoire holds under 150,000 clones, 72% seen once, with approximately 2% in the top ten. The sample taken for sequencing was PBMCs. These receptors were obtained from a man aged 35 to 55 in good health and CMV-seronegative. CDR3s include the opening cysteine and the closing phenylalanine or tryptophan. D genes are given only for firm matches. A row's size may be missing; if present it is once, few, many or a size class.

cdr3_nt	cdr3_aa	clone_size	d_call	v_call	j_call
TGTGCCAGCACTCTCTCTAAGACAGGGGGCACTGAAGCTTTCTTT	CASTLSKTGGTEAFF	NA	TRBD1	TRBV6-1	TRBJ1-1
TGTGCCAGCAGCTTAACAGGACACGCTGTGTCCTACAATGAGCAGTTCTTC	CASSLTGHAVSYNEQFF	NA	NA	TRBV7-2	TRBJ2-1
TGTGCCAGCAGTCCAAGACAGGGAACTGAGCAGTTCTTC	CASSPRQGTEQFF	NA	TRBD1	TRBV28	TRBJ2-1
TGTGCCAGCAGCGTAGGGGCAGGGATGGGGGAGCAGTACTTC	CASSVGAGMGEQYF	NA	NA	TRBV9	TRBJ2-7
TGTGCCAGCCGCCGGGACAGAAACACAGATACGCAGTATTTT	CASRRDRNTDTQYF	NA	TRBD1	TRBV2	TRBJ2-3
TGTGCCAGCAGCCCACAGAGCTCCTACGAGCAGTACTTC	CASSPQSSYEQYF	NA	NA	TRBV7-9	TRBJ2-7
NA	CASSILGTGGQPQHF	once	NA	TRBV2	TRBJ1-5
TGTGCCAGCAGCTGGCGGGAAAGCTCCTACGAGCAGTACTTC	CASSWRESSYEQYF	NA	NA	TRBV7-8	TRBJ2-7
TGTGCCGGTTACAGGGGCACTGAAGCTTTCTTT	CAGYRGTEAFF	NA	TRBD1	TRBV19	TRBJ1-1
TGTGCCATCAGTGATCGGCAGGGGGCATACTACGAGCAGTACTTC	CAISDRQGAYYEQYF	NA	TRBD1	TRBV10-3	TRBJ2-7
TGTGCCAGTAGTATAGGAGAAAACACTGAAGCTTTCTTT	CASSIGENTEAFF	NA	NA	TRBV19	TRBJ1-1
TGTGCCAGCAGCTTAAGGACTACAACTGGACATGAGCAGTTCTTC	CASSLRTTTGHEQFF	NA	NA	TRBV11-2	TRBJ2-1
TGTGCCAGCAGTTTTAGTAGGGGAATTGAAGCTTTCTTT	CASSFSRGIEAFF	NA	NA	TRBV27	TRBJ1-1
TGTGCCAGTAGTATTTTGGTGACAGTACTGAACAATCAGCCCCAGCATTTT	CASSILVTVLNNQPQHF	NA	NA	TRBV19	TRBJ1-5
TGCGCCAGCAGTGAGCCGGACGGGGGAGAAGCTTTCTTT	CASSEPDGGEAFF	once	NA	TRBV10-2	TRBJ1-1
TGTGCCACTAGCAGAAGTAAAGGACTAGCGGGGGACCACTCCTACAATGAGCAGTTCTTC	CATSRSKGLAGDHSYNEQFF	NA	TRBD2	TRBV15	TRBJ2-1
TGTGCCAGCAGCACGGGGGGGGTCGGTGGCTACACCTTC	CASSTGGVGGYTF	NA	NA	TRBV21-1	TRBJ1-2
TGTGCCAGCAGCGCCCGGGACAGGAAAGAGACCCAGTACTTC	CASSARDRKETQYF	NA	TRBD1	TRBV7-9	TRBJ2-5
TGTGCCAGCAGTTTAGGACAGGGGTTGGGTGAAAAACTGTTTTTT	CASSLGQGLGEKLFF	few	TRBD1	TRBV6-1	TRBJ1-4
TGTGCCAGTAGTACGGGACAGGACGATCAGCCCCAGCATTTT	CASSTGQDDQPQHF	NA	TRBD1	TRBV19	TRBJ1-5
TGTGCCAGTAGTGGAAGACAGGGAGAGAACACTGAAGCTTTCTTT	CASSGRQGENTEAFF	NA	TRBD1	TRBV19	TRBJ1-1
TGTGCCTGGATTCAGGGCTCCCGCTCCTACAATGAGCAGTTCTTC	CAWIQGSRSYNEQFF	NA	NA	TRBV30	TRBJ2-1
TGTGCCAGCAGCTTGGCTCTGCATCAAGAGACCCAGTACTTC	CASSLALHQETQYF	NA	NA	TRBV11-2	TRBJ2-5
TGTGCCAGCAGCCCAAACCTTCAGGCAAAAGCCTCCGGGGAGCTGTTTTTT	CASSPNLQAKASGELFF	NA	NA	TRBV7-9	TRBJ2-2
TGTGCCAGCAGTTTAAGTCGACTGCAAAATGAGCAGTTCTTC	CASSLSRLQNEQFF	NA	NA	TRBV27	TRBJ2-1
TGTGCCAGCAGCTCCCTCCTCGGGGGGGACTATTCCTACGAGCAGTACTTC	CASSSLLGGDYSYEQYF	once	TRBD2	TRBV7-8	TRBJ2-7
TGTGCCAGCAGCTTAGGCGGCCGACCGGTGGAAAAACTGTTTTTT	CASSLGGRPVEKLFF	NA	NA	TRBV7-2	TRBJ1-4
TGTGCCAGCCGAAGACTAGCGGAAACGAACACCGGGGAGCTGTTTTTT	CASRRLAETNTGELFF	once	TRBD2	TRBV6-4	TRBJ2-2
TGTGCCAGTAGTCTCGGACTAGCGGGGGCTAAAGAGACCCAGTACTTC	CASSLGLAGAKETQYF	NA	TRBD2	TRBV19	TRBJ2-5
TGTGCCAGCAGTGAAGGGACAGGGGGCTGCGAAGCTTTCTTT	CASSEGTGGCEAFF	NA	TRBD1	TRBV2	TRBJ1-1
TGCGCCAGCAGCTTCTTGGACAGTGAGGAGACCCAGTACTTC	CASSFLDSEETQYF	NA	NA	TRBV5-1	TRBJ2-5
TGTGCCAGCACGCCGGCGCGGGACGCTGAAGCTTTCTTT	CASTPARDAEAFF	NA	NA	TRBV6-1	TRBJ1-1
TGCGCCAGCAGGCCTGAGGGTCTCGGCCAACGAGAGGGAAAACTGTTTTTT	CASRPEGLGQREGKLFF	few	NA	TRBV5-1	TRBJ1-4
TGTGCCAGCCGCAGCGGAGGGATTGTCACTGAAGCTTTCTTT	CASRSGGIVTEAFF	NA	NA	TRBV6-5	TRBJ1-1
TGTGCCAGCAGCTTAGATAGAGGACTAGATGGGACCCAGTACTTC	CASSLDRGLDGTQYF	NA	TRBD2	TRBV11-3	TRBJ2-5
TGTGCCAGCAGTTCGTCCCCCGGGACAGGGCGATACGGGAACACCATATATTTT	CASSSSPGTGRYGNTIYF	NA	TRBD1	TRBV27	TRBJ1-3
TGTGCCAGCAGCTTAAGACAGGGTGTTGACACTGAAGCTTTCTTT	CASSLRQGVDTEAFF	few	TRBD1	TRBV7-9	TRBJ1-1
TGTGCCAGCAGTCCAGTACAGGGGGCTGGGGAGCAGTACTTC	CASSPVQGAGEQYF	NA	TRBD1	TRBV6-5	TRBJ2-7
TGTGCCAGCAGTTTCTCGGCGGGGGCTCCCCAAGAGACCCAGTACTTC	CASSFSAGAPQETQYF	NA	NA	TRBV27	TRBJ2-5
TGTGCCAGCAGCTTTTTTCAGGGGGGCGAGCAGCCCCAGCATTTT	CASSFFQGGEQPQHF	NA	TRBD1	TRBV7-8	TRBJ1-5
TGTGCCAGCAGTACAGGGTTCGGCGAGCAGTACTTC	CASSTGFGEQYF	NA	NA	TRBV2	TRBJ2-7
TGTGCCAGCAGAGGTCGAGGACAGGGTACATCACCCCTCCACTTT	CASRGRGQGTSPLHF	NA	TRBD1	TRBV27	TRBJ1-6
TGTGCCAGCAGCTTAGAGGGATGGACAGGGGGAAAGCCCCAGCATTTT	CASSLEGWTGGKPQHF	NA	TRBD1	TRBV7-2	TRBJ1-5
TGTGCCATCAGTTCTGACAGGGCAATAGGCTATGGCTACACCTTC	CAISSDRAIGYGYTF	few	TRBD1	TRBV10-3	TRBJ1-2
TGCGCCAGCAGCCCGGAGAGGGTTAACACTGAAGCTTTCTTT	CASSPERVNTEAFF	once	NA	TRBV5-1	TRBJ1-1
TGTGCCAGCAGAACCACCGGGACACGTTTACTGTTTTTT	CASRTTGTRLLFF	few	NA	TRBV6-5	TRBJ1-4
TGTGCCACCAGCTTAGGAACTAGCGGGTTCAGGCGACCCTTCCGACACTACGAGCAGTACTTC	CATSLGTSGFRRPFRHYEQYF	NA	TRBD2	TRBV15	TRBJ2-7
TGTGCCACCAGCAGAGATAGGACAGGAACTATGAACACTGAAGCTTTCTTT	CATSRDRTGTMNTEAFF	NA	TRBD1	TRBV15	TRBJ1-1
TGTGCTAGTGGTTTTTCGGAGGGGATCTATCAGCCCCAGCATTTT	CASGFSEGIYQPQHF	few	NA	TRBV12-5	TRBJ1-5
TGTGCCAGCAGTGAGAGCGGGAGGGTCCACGAGCAGTACTTC	CASSESGRVHEQYF	NA	TRBD2	TRBV2	TRBJ2-7
TGTGCCAGCAGCTTAGGGGCAGGACACCTCACCGGGGAGCTGTTTTTT	CASSLGAGHLTGELFF	few	NA	TRBV7-3	TRBJ2-2
TGCGCCAGCAGCAGGGGACAGGGACGAGAGCCCCAGCATTTT	CASSRGQGREPQHF	NA	TRBD1	TRBV4-1	TRBJ1-5
TGTGCCAGCAGCTGGGTAGCCTCTCCCGGGGAGCTGTTTTTT	CASSWVASPGELFF	NA	NA	TRBV5-8	TRBJ2-2
TGTGCCAGCAGCCAAGCGCCGGGACAGGGAACCTACGAGCAGTACTTC	CASSQAPGQGTYEQYF	NA	TRBD1	TRBV14	TRBJ2-7
TGTGCCAGCAGCGTAGAGGCGGGAGGGAGGGGAGAGCAGTTCTTC	CASSVEAGGRGEQFF	NA	TRBD2	TRBV9	TRBJ2-1
TGCGCCAGCAGCTTGCGCGGGGGAAGCTCCTACAATGAGCAGTTCTTC	CASSLRGGSSYNEQFF	NA	TRBD2	TRBV5-1	TRBJ2-1
TGTGCCAGTCGGACAGCCAACACTGAAGCTTTCTTT	CASRTANTEAFF	NA	NA	TRBV25-1	TRBJ1-1
TGCGCCAGCAGCACGGGACTAGCGGGGGTCAATGAGCAGTTCTTC	CASSTGLAGVNEQFF	NA	TRBD2	TRBV5-1	TRBJ2-1
TGTGCCAGTAGTTCACAGGCCACTTCCTACGAGCAGTACTTC	CASSSQATSYEQYF	NA	NA	TRBV19	TRBJ2-7
TGTGCCAGCAGTAACGACAGGGGTTACGAGCAGTACTTC	CASSNDRGYEQYF	NA	TRBD1	TRBV6-6	TRBJ2-7